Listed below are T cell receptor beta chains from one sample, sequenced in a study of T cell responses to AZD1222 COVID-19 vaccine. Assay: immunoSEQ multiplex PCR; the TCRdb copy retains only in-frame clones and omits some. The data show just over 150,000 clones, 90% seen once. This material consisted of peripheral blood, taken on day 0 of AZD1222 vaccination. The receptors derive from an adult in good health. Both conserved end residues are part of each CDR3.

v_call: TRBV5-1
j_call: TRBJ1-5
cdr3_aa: CASSPTSGGNQPQHF

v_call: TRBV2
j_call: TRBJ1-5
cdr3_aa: CASSDFGTHSNQPQHF

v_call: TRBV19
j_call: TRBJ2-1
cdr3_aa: CASSIGEQQFF

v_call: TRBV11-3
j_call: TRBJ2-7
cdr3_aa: CASRPGLSYEQYF

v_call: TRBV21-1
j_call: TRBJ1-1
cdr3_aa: CASSKGGRPTEAFF

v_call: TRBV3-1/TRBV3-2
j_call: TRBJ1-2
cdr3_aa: CASSQRLAGYTF

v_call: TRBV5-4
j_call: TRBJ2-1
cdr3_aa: CASSSGGSGSRKFF

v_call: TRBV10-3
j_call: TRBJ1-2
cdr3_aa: CATTGQLNYGYTF

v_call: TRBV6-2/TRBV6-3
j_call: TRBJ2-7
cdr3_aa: CASSYSTKSGGYEQYF

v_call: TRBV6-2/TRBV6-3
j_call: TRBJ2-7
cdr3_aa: CASSYPAGDQYF

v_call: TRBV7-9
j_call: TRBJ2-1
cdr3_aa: CASSMGLVAYNEQFF

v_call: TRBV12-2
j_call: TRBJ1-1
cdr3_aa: CASRSDRVLDTEAFF

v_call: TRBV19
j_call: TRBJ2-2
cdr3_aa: CASRMGQLNTGELFF

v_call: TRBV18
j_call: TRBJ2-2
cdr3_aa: CASSPPDRVNTGELFF

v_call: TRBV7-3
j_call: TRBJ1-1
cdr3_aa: CASSLEASNTEAFF

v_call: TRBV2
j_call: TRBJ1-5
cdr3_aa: CASSERTNSNQPQHF

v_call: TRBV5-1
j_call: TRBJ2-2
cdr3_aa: CASSLSTTANTGELFF

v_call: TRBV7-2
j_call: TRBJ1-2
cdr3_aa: CASSSKTGSHYGYTF

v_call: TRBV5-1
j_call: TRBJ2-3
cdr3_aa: CASSLAMSGAGTDTQYF

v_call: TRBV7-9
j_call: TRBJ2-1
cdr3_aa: CASSNIRTVNEQFF

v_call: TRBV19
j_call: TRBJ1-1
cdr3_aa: CASSISIPTEAFF

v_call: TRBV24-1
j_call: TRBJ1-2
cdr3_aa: CATSDLTAGIGYTF

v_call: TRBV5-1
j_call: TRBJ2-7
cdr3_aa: CASSLTGSYEQYF

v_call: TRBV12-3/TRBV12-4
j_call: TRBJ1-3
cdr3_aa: CASSFMGNTIYF

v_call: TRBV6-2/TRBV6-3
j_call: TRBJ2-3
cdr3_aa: CASSQSGRADTQYF

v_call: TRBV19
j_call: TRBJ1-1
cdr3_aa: CASAQGMNTEAFF

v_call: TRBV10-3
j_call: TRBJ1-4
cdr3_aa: CAISESPGLDEKLFF

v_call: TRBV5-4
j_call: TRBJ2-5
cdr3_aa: CASSSLPGQELGETQYF

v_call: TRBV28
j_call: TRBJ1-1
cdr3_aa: CASSSIGAVGTEAFF

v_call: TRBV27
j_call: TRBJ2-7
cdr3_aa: CASSLMSWRDEQYF

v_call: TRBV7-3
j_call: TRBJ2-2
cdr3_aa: CASSLLAGSGELFF

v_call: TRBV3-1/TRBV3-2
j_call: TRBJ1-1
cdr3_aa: CASSQIDRPNTEAFF

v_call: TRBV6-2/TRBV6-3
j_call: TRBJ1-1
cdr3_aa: CASSYVYSNTEAFF

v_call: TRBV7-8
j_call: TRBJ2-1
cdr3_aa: CASSFWRDNEQFF

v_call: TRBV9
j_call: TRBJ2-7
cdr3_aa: CASSVGDSSYEQYF

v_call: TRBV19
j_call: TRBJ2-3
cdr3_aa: CASSIAREDPTDTQYF

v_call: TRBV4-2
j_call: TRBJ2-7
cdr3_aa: CASSQGLEVDEQYF

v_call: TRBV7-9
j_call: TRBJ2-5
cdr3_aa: CASSPRTSVETQYF

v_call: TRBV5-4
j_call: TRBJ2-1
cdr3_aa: CASSPREVREQFF

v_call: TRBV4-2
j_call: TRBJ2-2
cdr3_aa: CASSQETSANTGELFF

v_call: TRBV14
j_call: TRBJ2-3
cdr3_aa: CASSTGTGAGTDTQYF

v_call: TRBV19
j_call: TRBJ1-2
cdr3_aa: CASSVLGSGARGYTF

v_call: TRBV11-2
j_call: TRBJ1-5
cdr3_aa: CASSLAVGQPQHF

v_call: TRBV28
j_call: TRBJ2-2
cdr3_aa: CASSPDLGELFF

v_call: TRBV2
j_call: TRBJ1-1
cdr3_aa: CASTDYLGGNTEAFF

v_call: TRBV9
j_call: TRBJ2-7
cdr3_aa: CASSVAGQAYEQYF

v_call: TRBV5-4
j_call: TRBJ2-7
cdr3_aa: CASSFQQGLGDEQYF

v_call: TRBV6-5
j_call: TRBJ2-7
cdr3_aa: CATQGTSGREQYF

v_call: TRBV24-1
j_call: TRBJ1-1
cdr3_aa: CATSHGGDRNSNTEAFF

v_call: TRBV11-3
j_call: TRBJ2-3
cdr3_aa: CASSKATSGSNTDTQYF

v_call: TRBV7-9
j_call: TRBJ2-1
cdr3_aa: CAAALDKLRDYNEQFF

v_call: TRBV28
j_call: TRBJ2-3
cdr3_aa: CASSLPGPGGRDTQYF

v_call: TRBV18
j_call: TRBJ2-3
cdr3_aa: CASRRGQGSTDTQYF

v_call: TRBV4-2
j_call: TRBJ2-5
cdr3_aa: CASSPGLDYPGTQYF

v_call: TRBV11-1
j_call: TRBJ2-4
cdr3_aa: CASSFLGGGGKNIQYF

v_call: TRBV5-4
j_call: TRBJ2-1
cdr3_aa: CASSLYLAVADDKFF

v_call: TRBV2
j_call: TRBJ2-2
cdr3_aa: CASSWGSVTGELFF

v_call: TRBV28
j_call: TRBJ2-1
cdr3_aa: CATSRARGHNEQFF

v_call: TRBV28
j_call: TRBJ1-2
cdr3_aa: CASRATGAHYLYGYTF